Shown below are 9 T cell receptor beta chains from a single sample sequenced in a study of blood T cell repertoires in COVID-19. The assay was immunoSEQ multiplex PCR, and TCRdb's table has in-frame clones only and misses some. The sample gives approximately 350,000 clones, roughly four fifths of which show up once; around 5% is in the top ten. What was sequenced was PBMCs or T cells enriched from blood (not recorded which). All receptors derive from a woman aged 45-59 years who had recovered from COVID-19.

CDR3 coding DNA: TGCGCCAGCAGCTTGGGGGGGCCCGCTAGCTCAATAGAAGCTTTCTTT. Protein product: CASSLGGPASSIEAFF. J is TRBJ1-1 and V is TRBV5-1, with D tentatively TRBD1 (6 bases). V dropped 0 bases and J dropped 8 bases, with 20 bases sitting between them. From germline, CDR1 is SGHRS and CDR2 YFSETQ. The CDR3 is 16 residues long.

The chain joins TRBV29-1 to TRBJ2-2, with D possibly TRBD1 on 5 matching bases. The CDR3 has 11 amino acids. V lost 4 bases, J lost 5 bases, and 5 bases lay in between. Germline V gene lookup returns CDR1 SQVTM and CDR2 ANQGSEA. CDR3 sequence reads: CSVAGTGELFF. The CDR3 region has the DNA TGCAGCGTTGCAGGGACCGGGGAGCTGTTTTTT.

The chain has TRBV11-2 and TRBJ1-1; perhaps TRBD1 as D (6 bases). The germline CDR1 and CDR2 sequences are SGHAT and FQNNGV. V dropped 5 bases and J dropped 0 bases, with 13 bases sitting between them. This CDR3 spans 15 amino acids. CDR3 in DNA: TGTGCCAGCAGCCCTCAGGGGAGAATGAACACTGAAGCTTTCTTT. Protein sequence: CASSPQGRMNTEAFF.

In its sample, this clone was seen once. The CDR3 spells CASSSSQETQYF. CDR3 nucleotides: TGTGCCAGCAGCTCTTCCCAAGAGACCCAGTACTTC. V gene TRBV7-9 combines with J gene TRBJ2-5; D gene ambiguous. The CDR3 contains 12 residues. V gave up 4 bases and J gave up 1 base, with 4 bases separating them. The germline V gene has CDR1 SEHNR and CDR2 FQNEAQ (reference sequence).

CDR3 nucleotides: TGTGCCAGTAGTATTAGCGGTCAGCCCCAGCATTTT. This translates into CASSISGQPQHF. The gene calls are TRBV19 and TRBJ1-5; D remains ambiguous. The V gene's germline CDR1 is LNHDA and CDR2 SQIVND (reference sequence). Between the trimmed V and J ends, which lost 3 bases and 6 bases, there was a span of 6 bases. CDR3 length: 12 residues.

The chain is built from TRBV7-9 and TRBJ1-4; D perhaps matches TRBD1 (6 bases). CDR1 is SEHNR and CDR2 is FQNEAQ in the germline V gene (reference sequence). V shed 5 bases and J shed 4 bases, with 11 bases lying between them. The CDR3 is 14 amino acids. CDR3 loop: CASSPGTNNEKLFF. CDR3 coding DNA: TGTGCCAGCAGCCCCGGGACAAATAATGAAAAACTGTTTTTT.

The chain carries TRBV12-3 or TRBV12-4 and TRBJ1-2; 7 bases match TRBD1. V lost 5 bases to trimming and J lost 11 bases; unmatched junction nucleotides: 11. The CDR3 sequence is 13 residues long. CDR3 sequence (DNA): TGTGCCAGCAGTCGACAGGGTTTCAGTGGGTACACCTTC. Its protein is CASSRQGFSGYTF.

V and J are TRBV7-2 and TRBJ1-2, with no clear D. V lost 5 bases, J lost 3 bases, and 10 bases lay in between. Per germline, CDR1 SGHTA and CDR2 FQGNSA. The CDR3 has 13 residues. CDR3 loop: CASSQRAYYGYTF. Here the CDR3 DNA reads TGTGCCAGCAGCCAGCGGGCCTACTATGGCTACACCTTC.

The genes are TRBV5-4 and TRBJ2-2; D is uncertain. The length of the CDR3 is 13 residues. The V gene lost 4 bases and the J gene lost 4 bases, with 8 bases spanning the gap. CDR1 SGHNT and CDR2 YYREEE come from the germline V gene (reference sequence). The CDR3 DNA follows: TGTGCCAGCAGCCCCCTTTCCACCGGGGAGCTGTTTTTT. Translating it yields CASSPLSTGELFF.